What follows are 17 T cell receptor beta chains derived from one specimen sequenced in a study of cytomegalovirus exposure and HLA in healthy donors. 60 Vbeta and 13 Jbeta primers were used in PCR. Profiling relied on immunoSEQ multiplex PCR, and the TCRdb table lists in-frame clones only, not all of them. The table includes over 130,000 clones, approximately 80% detected once. Sequenced sample: PBMCs. These receptors came from a man in his forties in good health and CMV-seronegative.

The chain has TRBV4-1 and TRBJ2-3, with D unclear. This CDR3 spans 18 amino acids. The V and J ends lost 0 bases and 2 bases respectively, with 18 bases between them. Germline V gene data show CDR1 as MGHRA and CDR2 as YSYEKL. The CDR3, as DNA: TGCGCCAGCAGCCAAGAAGGAGAGGCTTCGAGCCTCACAGATACGCAGTATTTT. Protein: CASSQEGEASSLTDTQYF.

This chain connects TRBV6-5 to TRBJ2-3, with 8 nucleotides matching TRBD2. Looked up from germline, CDR1 is MNHEY and CDR2 is SVGAGI. After removal of 4 bases from V and 0 bases from J, the junction contained 3 bases not matched to a gene. The CDR3 has 15 residues. The CDR3 region has the DNA TGTGCCAGCAGTTTCACTAGCGGTAGCACAGATACGCAGTATTTT. Amino acids: CASSFTSGSTDTQYF.

The chain combines TRBV4-1 with TRBJ2-2, with D possibly matching TRBD1 (6 bases). Germline loops: CDR1 MGHRA, CDR2 YSYEKL. With 3 bases removed from V and 0 bases from J, the gap between germline ends came to 14 bases. The CDR3 is 17 residues long. CDR3 residues: CASSHNRQETNTGELFF. In nucleotides, the CDR3 is TGCGCCAGCAGCCACAACCGACAGGAGACGAACACCGGGGAGCTGTTTTTT.

The chain recombines TRBV6-1 with TRBJ2-5; D is ambiguous. The J call is in doubt because the DNA end fits TRBJ2-7 better. Looked up from germline, CDR1 is MNHNS and CDR2 is SASEGT. This CDR3 has 12 residues. The CDR3 sequence: CASSESGYEQYF. The CDR3, as DNA: TGTGCCAGCAGTGAATCTGGTTACGAGCAGTACTTC.

This chain connects TRBV27 to TRBJ2-7; D might be TRBD1 (6 bases). Germline V gene sequence: CDR1 MNHEY, CDR2 SMNVEV (reference sequence). The germline V and J ends were trimmed by 5 bases and 0 bases, with 11 bases remaining between them. The CDR3 consists of 14 residues. CDR3 DNA: TGTGCCAGCAGTATCCGGGACAACTCCTACGAGCAGTACTTC. Translated: CASSIRDNSYEQYF.

The rearrangement joins TRBV9 to TRBJ2-1; 9 bases are a match to TRBD1. The CDR3 contains 16 residues. V shed 2 bases, J shed 3 bases, and the junction held 6 bases outside the gene matches. Germline CDR1 SGDLS, CDR2 YYNGEE. CDR3 sequence: CASSVEQGAYYNEQFF. The DNA of the CDR3 is TGTGCCAGCAGCGTGGAACAGGGGGCTTACTACAATGAGCAGTTCTTC.

This chain uses TRBV27 with TRBJ2-7; 7 nucleotides agree with TRBD2. The germline V gene has CDR1 MNHEY and CDR2 SMNVEV (reference sequence). V lost 2 bases to trimming and J lost 3 bases; unmatched junction nucleotides: 4. The CDR3 totals 14 residues. The CDR3 nucleotides are TGTGCCAGCAGTTTACGGGGGGATTACTACGAGCAGTACTTC. This encodes CASSLRGDYYEQYF.

This clone has more than one count but fewer than ten. This rearrangement joins TRBV11-2 to TRBJ2-7; D call uncertain. This CDR3 comprises 11 residues. The V gene lost 1 base and the J gene lost 6 bases, with 4 bases spanning the gap. CDR1 and CDR2 (germline): SGHAT, FQNNGV. CDR3 sequence reads: CASSLAGEQYF. DNA for the CDR3: TGTGCCAGCAGCTTAGCGGGCGAGCAGTACTTC.

This clone was seen a single time. The chain employs TRBV29-1 and TRBJ2-7, with D possibly TRBD1 on 5 matching bases. This CDR3 region has 12 residues. Germline CDR1 SQVTM, CDR2 ANQGSEA. V dropped 7 bases and J dropped 5 bases, with 15 bases sitting between them. In DNA, the CDR3 is TGCAGCGGTGCCTCCCAGGGAAACGAGCAGTACTTC. Encoded protein: CSGASQGNEQYF.

This rearrangement joins TRBV5-6 to TRBJ1-1; 8 positions match TRBD1. Trimming removed 3 bases from V and 6 bases from J; junction bases left unmatched: 13. The CDR3 contains 16 residues. CDR1 SGHDT and CDR2 YYEEEE come from the germline V gene. The chain's CDR3 is CASSSTGAPGLSEAFF. CDR3 bases: TGTGCCAGCAGCTCGACAGGGGCCCCCGGTCTGTCTGAAGCTTTCTTT. Together with reference TRBV5-6 and TRBJ1-1, the CDR3 gives the full variable domain: DAGVTQSPTHLIKTRGQQVTLRCSPKSGHDTVSWYQQALGQGPQFIFQYYEEEERQRGNFPDRFSGHQFPNYSSELNVNALLLGDSALYLCASSSTGAPGLSEAFFGQGTRLTVV.

The chain combines TRBV10-3 with TRBJ2-5; 8 bases align to TRBD1. The CDR3 length is 16 residues. From germline, CDR1 is ENHRY and CDR2 SYGVKD. Trimming removed 0 bases from V and 5 bases from J; junction bases left unmatched: 8. The CDR3 loop reads CAISESDRAGGETQYF. For the CDR3, the DNA is TGTGCCATCAGTGAGTCGGACAGGGCAGGTGGGGAGACCCAGTACTTC.

The V gene is TRBV30, the J gene TRBJ1-2; no definite D call. Trimming cost V 4 bases and J 8 bases, with 14 bases left between them. CDR1 GTSNPN and CDR2 SVGIG come from the germline V gene (reference sequence). The length of the CDR3 is 12 residues. In nucleotides, the CDR3 is TGTGCCTGGACCGGCGCCTCCGGGGGCTACACCTTC. Protein: CAWTGASGGYTF.

The V call is TRBV6-1, the J call TRBJ2-1, with 7 positions matching TRBD2. The V and J ends lost 5 bases and 3 bases, in that order; junction bases with no gene match: 7. This CDR3 spans 15 amino acids. From germline, CDR1 is MNHNS and CDR2 SASEGT. The CDR3 loop reads CASSPSGDVYNEQFF. The CDR3 DNA is TGTGCCAGCAGTCCCAGCGGGGATGTCTACAATGAGCAGTTCTTC.

V usage is TRBV6-5 and J usage is TRBJ1-5, with 7 positions matching TRBD1. The CDR3 is made up of 13 amino acids. Germline-derived CDR1 and CDR2 are MNHEY and SVGAGI. Trimming cost V 8 bases and J 4 bases; bases outside gene matches: 5. CDR3 sequence (DNA): TGTGCCAGCCAGGCAGGGGGAAATCAGCCCCAGCATTTT. This sequence encodes CASQAGGNQPQHF.

This rearrangement joins TRBV4-1 to TRBJ1-1, with D perhaps TRBD1 (6 bases). This CDR3 contains 15 residues. Between the trimmed V and J ends, which lost 0 bases and 6 bases, there was a span of 14 bases. Germline CDR1 is MGHRA and CDR2 is YSYEKL. For the CDR3, the DNA is TGCGCCAGCAGCCAAGATCACAGGGTGGACCCTGAAGCTTTCTTT. This codes for CASSQDHRVDPEAFF.

This rearrangement joins TRBV28 to TRBJ2-7; TRBD2 might be the D (5 bases). The CDR3 loop spans 14 amino acids. Per the germline V gene, CDR1 is MDHEN and CDR2 is SYDVKM. V lost 1 base, J lost 1 base, and 8 bases lay in between. CDR3 in DNA: TGTGCCAGCAGTTTATTGGGCGGGTCCTACGAGCAGTACTTC. It codes for CASSLLGGSYEQYF.

CDR3 in DNA: TGTGCCAGCAGCTTAGAACAGGGAAGGATCGAGCAGTACTTC. Translating gives CASSLEQGRIEQYF. V is TRBV7-9 and J is TRBJ2-7; D is possibly TRBD1 (6 bases). The CDR3 has 14 amino acids. V was cut by 1 base and J by 6 bases, with 13 bases left in between. Germline V gene lookup returns CDR1 SEHNR and CDR2 FQNEAQ (reference sequence).